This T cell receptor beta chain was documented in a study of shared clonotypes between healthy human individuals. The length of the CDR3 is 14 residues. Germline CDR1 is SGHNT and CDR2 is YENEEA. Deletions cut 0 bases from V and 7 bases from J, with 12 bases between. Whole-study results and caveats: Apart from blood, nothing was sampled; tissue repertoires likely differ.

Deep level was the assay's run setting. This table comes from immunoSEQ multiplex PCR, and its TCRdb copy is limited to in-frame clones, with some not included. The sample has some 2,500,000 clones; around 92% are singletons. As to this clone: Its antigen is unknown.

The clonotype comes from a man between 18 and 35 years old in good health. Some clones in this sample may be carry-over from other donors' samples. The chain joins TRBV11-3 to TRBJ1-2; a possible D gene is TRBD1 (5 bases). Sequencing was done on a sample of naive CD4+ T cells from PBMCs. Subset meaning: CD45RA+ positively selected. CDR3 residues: CASSLDLAGTGYTF. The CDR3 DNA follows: TGTGCCAGCAGCTTAGATCTCGCAGGGACTGGCTACACCTTC.